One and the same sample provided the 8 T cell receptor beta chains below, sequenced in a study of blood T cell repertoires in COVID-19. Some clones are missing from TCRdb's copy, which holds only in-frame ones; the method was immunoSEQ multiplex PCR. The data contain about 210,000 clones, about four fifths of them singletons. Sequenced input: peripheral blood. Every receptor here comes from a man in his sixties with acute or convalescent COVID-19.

DNA for the CDR3: TGTGCCAGCAGCTTATCAGGGGGCTACGAGCAGTACTTC. Translation gives CASSLSGGYEQYF. The chain combines TRBV5-5 with TRBJ2-7; TRBD1 matches 7 bases. With V trimmed by 2 bases and J by 3 bases, 2 bases remained unmatched. CDR3 size: 13 residues. Germline V gene data show CDR1 as SGHKS and CDR2 as YYEKEE (reference sequence). Full variable domain (rest looked up from reference TRBV5-5 and TRBJ2-7): DAGVTQSPTHLIKTRGQQVTLRCSPISGHKSVSWYQQVLGQGPQFIFQYYEKEERGRGNFPDRFSARQFPNYSSELNVNALLLGDSALYLCASSLSGGYEQYFGPGTRLTVT.

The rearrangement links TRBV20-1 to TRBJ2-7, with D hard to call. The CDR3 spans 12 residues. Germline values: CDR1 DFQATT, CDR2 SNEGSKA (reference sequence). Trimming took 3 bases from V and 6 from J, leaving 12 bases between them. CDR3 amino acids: CSASVISAEQYF. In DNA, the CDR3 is TGCAGTGCTAGTGTAATCAGCGCCGAGCAGTACTTC.

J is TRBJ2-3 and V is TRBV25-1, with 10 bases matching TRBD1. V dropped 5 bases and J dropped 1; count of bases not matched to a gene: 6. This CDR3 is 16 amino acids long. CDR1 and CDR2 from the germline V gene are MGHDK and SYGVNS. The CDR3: CASSTLDRGGTDTQYF. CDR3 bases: TGTGCCAGCAGTACCTTGGACAGGGGGGGCACAGATACGCAGTATTTT.

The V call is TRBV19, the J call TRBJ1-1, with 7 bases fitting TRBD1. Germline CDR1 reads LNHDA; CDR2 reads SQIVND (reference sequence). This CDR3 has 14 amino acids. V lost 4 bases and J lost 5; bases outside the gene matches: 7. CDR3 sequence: CASSTYRGRTEAFF. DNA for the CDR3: TGTGCCAGTAGTACTTACAGGGGAAGGACTGAAGCTTTCTTT.

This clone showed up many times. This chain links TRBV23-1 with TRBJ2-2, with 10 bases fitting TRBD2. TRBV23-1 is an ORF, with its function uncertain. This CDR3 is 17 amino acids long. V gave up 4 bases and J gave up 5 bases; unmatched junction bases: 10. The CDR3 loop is CASSPRLAGEWTGELFF. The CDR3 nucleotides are TGCGCCAGCAGTCCCCGCCTAGCGGGAGAGTGGACCGGGGAGCTGTTTTTT.

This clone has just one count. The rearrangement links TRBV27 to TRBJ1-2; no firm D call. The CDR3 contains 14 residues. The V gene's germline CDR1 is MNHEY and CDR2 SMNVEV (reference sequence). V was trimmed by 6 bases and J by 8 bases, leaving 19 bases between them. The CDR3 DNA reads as TGTGCCAGCAGCTTCTCCCCCCCATCCGAGGGCTACACCTTC. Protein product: CASSFSPPSEGYTF.

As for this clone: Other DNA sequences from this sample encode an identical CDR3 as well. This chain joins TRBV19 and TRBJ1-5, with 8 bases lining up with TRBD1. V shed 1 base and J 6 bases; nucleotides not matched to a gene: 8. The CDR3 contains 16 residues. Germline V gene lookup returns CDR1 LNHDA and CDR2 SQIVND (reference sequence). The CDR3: CASSIGGGQGSQPQHF. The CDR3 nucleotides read TGTGCCAGTAGTATAGGGGGCGGACAGGGAAGTCAGCCCCAGCATTTT.

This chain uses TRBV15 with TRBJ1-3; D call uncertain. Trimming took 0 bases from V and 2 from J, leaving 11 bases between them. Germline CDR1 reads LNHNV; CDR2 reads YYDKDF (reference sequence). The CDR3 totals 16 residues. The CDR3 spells CATSRDLGATGNTIYF. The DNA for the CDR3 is TGTGCCACCAGCAGAGATCTTGGTGCTACTGGAAACACCATATATTTT.